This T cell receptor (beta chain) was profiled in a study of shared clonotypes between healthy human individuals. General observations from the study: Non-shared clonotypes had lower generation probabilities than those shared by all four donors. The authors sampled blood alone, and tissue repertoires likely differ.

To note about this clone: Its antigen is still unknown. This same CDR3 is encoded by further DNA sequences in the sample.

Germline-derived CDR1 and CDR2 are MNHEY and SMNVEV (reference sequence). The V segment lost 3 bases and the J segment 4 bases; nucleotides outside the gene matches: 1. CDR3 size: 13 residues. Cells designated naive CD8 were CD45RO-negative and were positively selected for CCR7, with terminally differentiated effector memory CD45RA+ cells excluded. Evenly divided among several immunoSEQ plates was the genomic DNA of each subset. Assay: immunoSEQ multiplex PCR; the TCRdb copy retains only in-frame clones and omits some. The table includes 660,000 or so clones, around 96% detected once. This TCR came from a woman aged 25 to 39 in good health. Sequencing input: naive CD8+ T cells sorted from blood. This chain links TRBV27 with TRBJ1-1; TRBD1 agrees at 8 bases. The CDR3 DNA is TGTGCCAGCAGTTTCGACAGGGGCACTGAAGCTTTCTTT. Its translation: CASSFDRGTEAFF.